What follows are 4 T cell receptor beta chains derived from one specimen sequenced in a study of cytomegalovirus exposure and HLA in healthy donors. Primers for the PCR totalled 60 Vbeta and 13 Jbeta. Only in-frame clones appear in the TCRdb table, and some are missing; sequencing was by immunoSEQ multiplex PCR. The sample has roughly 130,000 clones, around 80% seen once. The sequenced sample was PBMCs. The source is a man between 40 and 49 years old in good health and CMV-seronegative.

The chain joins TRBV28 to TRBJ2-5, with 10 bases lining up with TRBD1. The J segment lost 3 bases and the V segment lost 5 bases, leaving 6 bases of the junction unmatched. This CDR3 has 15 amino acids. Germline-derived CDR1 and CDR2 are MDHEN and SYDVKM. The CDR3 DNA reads TGTGCCAGCAGTCCCCCGGGGACAGGGGAAGAGACCCAGTACTTC. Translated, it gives CASSPPGTGEETQYF.

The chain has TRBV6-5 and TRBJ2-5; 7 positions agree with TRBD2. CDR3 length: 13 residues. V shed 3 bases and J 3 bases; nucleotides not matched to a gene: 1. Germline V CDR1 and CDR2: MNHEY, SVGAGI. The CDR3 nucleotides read TGTGCCAGCAGTTATCGGGGGGAAGAGACCCAGTACTTC. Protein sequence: CASSYRGEETQYF.

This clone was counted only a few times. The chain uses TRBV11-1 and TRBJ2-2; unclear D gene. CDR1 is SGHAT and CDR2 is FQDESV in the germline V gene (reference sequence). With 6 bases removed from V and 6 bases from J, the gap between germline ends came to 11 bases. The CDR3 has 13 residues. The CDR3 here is CASRSVRAGELFF. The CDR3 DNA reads TGTGCCAGCAGGTCGGTCCGGGCCGGGGAGCTGTTTTTT.

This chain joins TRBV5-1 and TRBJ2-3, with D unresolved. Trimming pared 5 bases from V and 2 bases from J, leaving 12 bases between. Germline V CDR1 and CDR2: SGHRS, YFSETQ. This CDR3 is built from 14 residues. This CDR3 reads CASRDQASTDTQYF. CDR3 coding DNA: TGCGCCAGCAGGGATCAGGCTTCCACAGATACGCAGTATTTT.